The 14 T cell receptor beta chains listed next were all sequenced from one sample in a study of vaccination and CD4 T cells after COVID-19. Sequencing of cultured CD4+ T cell DNA used the Oncomine TCR Beta short-read assay. One entry per CDR3 protein results from TCRdb running MiXCR on the PCR reads. This table has around 14,000 distinct CDR3 sequences, roughly three fifths appearing once. Antigen specificity for these receptors is unknown. Treatment indicated: roughly 11-day PBMC culture with coronavirus spike peptide pools or control peptides (ViraFEST assay). The sample was CD4+ T cells from blood, cultured in vitro. Receptors originate from a human donor who had recovered from COVID-19.

This clonotype was counted a few times. The genes are TRBV20-1 and TRBJ2-7, with a weak D call TRBD2 (6 bases). Trimming took off 3 bases at V and 4 bases at J, with 13 bases between the two ends. The CDR3 extends over 13 amino acids. Per the germline V gene, CDR1 is DFQATT and CDR2 is SNEGSKA (reference sequence). In DNA form, the CDR3 reads TGCAGTGCTAGCGCCGGTAGCGGTTACGAGCAGTACTTC. Translating it yields CSASAGSGYEQYF.

The rearrangement links TRBV20-1 to TRBJ2-5; no clear D gene. CDR1 and CDR2 (germline): DFQATT, SNEGSKA (reference sequence). V lost 1 base and J lost 0, with 12 bases in between. The CDR3 is made up of 15 amino acids. The DNA of the CDR3 is TGCAGTGCTAGAGCTACACACTGGTACCAAGAGACCCAGTACTTC. Translation: CSARATHWYQETQYF.

The rearrangement links TRBV7-9 to TRBJ1-2; D uncertain. Germline assignment: CDR1 SEHNR and CDR2 FQNEAQ (reference sequence). CDR3 length: 13 amino acids. Trimming shortened V by 5 bases and J by 8 bases, and 15 bases separated the two germline ends. DNA for the CDR3: TGTGCCAGCAGCGGTGATCGGGGTTCAGGCTACACCTTC. Translating it yields CASSGDRGSGYTF.

The chain recombines TRBV2 with TRBJ2-5, with D hard to call. This CDR3 region has 11 residues. In germline, CDR1 is SNHLY, CDR2 FYNNEI. Trimming removed 6 bases at V and 5 bases at J, with 7 bases between. This chain's CDR3 is CASRLEETQYF. In DNA, the CDR3 is TGTGCCAGCAGATTGGAGGAGACCCAGTACTTC.

This clonotype was observed a few times. The chain employs TRBV12-3 or TRBV12-4 and TRBJ2-2, with TRBD1 identical over 8 bases. Trimming cost V 5 bases and J 5 bases; bases outside gene matches: 7. This CDR3 comprises 15 residues. The CDR3 region has the DNA TGTGCCAGCAGTGGACAGGGACCCGGTACCGGGGAGCTGTTTTTT. Its protein product is CASSGQGPGTGELFF.

The chain uses TRBV3-1 and TRBJ1-2, with 11 bases matching TRBD1. The V and J ends lost 0 bases and 6 bases, in that order; junction bases with no gene match: 3. In germline, CDR1 is LGHDT, CDR2 YNNKEL (reference sequence). The CDR3 is made up of 15 amino acids. This CDR3 is CASSQDRDRGNGYTF. DNA for the CDR3: TGTGCCAGCAGCCAAGATCGGGACAGGGGGAATGGCTACACCTTC. Filled out from reference TRBV3-1 and TRBJ1-2, the complete variable domain reads DTAVSQTPKYLVTQMGNDKSIKCEQNLGHDTMYWYKQDSKKFLKIMFSYNNKELIINETVPNRFSPKSPDKAHLNLHINSLELGDSAVYFCASSQDRDRGNGYTFGSGTRLTVV.

The chain combines TRBV5-1 with TRBJ2-1; TRBD2 agrees at 11 bases. This CDR3 spans 14 amino acids. Per germline, CDR1 SGHRS and CDR2 YFSETQ. The V and J ends lost 1 base and 9 bases, in that order; junction bases with no gene match: 3. CDR3 sequence: CASSLTSGSTEQFF. DNA for the CDR3: TGCGCCAGCAGCTTGACTAGCGGGAGTACTGAGCAGTTCTTC.

V gene TRBV2 combines with J gene TRBJ2-7; D may be TRBD1 (6 bases). Germline V CDR1 and CDR2: SNHLY, FYNNEI. The CDR3 has 14 amino acids. V was pared by 6 bases and J by 9 bases, with 21 bases between. CDR3 sequence reads: CASSQDDRRSSQYF. CDR3 DNA: TGTGCCAGCAGCCAAGATGACAGGAGGAGCTCGCAGTACTTC.

The rearrangement joins TRBV15 to TRBJ2-5, with 7 bases aligning to TRBD2. Germline-derived CDR1 and CDR2 are LNHNV and YYDKDF (reference sequence). This CDR3 contains 16 residues. V shed 0 bases, J shed 4 bases, and the junction held 8 bases outside the gene matches. The DNA of the CDR3 is TGTGCCACCAGCAGAGATTTGGCTAGCGGTGCAGAGACCCAGTACTTC. It translates to CATSRDLASGAETQYF.

The gene calls are TRBV7-9 and TRBJ1-6, with 8 bases lining up with TRBD1. The CDR3 contains 16 residues. V gave up 5 bases and J gave up 4 bases; unmatched junction bases: 7. Germline loops: CDR1 SEHNR, CDR2 FQNEAQ (reference sequence). The CDR3, as DNA: TGTGCCAGCAGCCCGACCCGGACAGGGTATAATTCACCCCTCCACTTT. It is translated as CASSPTRTGYNSPLHF.

CDR3 in DNA: TGTGCCAGCAGCTTAGAACTAGCGAAGTACGAGCAGTACTTC. Protein product: CASSLELAKYEQYF. V gene TRBV7-9 combines with J gene TRBJ2-7, with 7 bases lining up with TRBD2. With 1 base clipped from V and 4 bases from J, the junction kept 4 bases outside the gene matches. The germline V gene has CDR1 SEHNR and CDR2 FQNEAQ (reference sequence). CDR3 size: 14 residues.

This clonotype turned up a few times. The gene calls are TRBV6-1 and TRBJ2-3, with 7 positions matching TRBD1. After removal of 8 bases from V and 2 bases from J, the junction contained 4 bases not matched to a gene. This CDR3 contains 13 residues. From germline, CDR1 is MNHNS and CDR2 SASEGT. The CDR3 loop is CASGGQNTDTQYF. The CDR3, as DNA: TGTGCCAGCGGGGGACAGAACACAGATACGCAGTATTTT.

This chain uses TRBV24-1 with TRBJ2-1, with D maybe TRBD1 (6 bases). V lost 7 bases to trimming and J lost 9 bases, with 24 bases between them. The CDR3 runs to 16 residues. Looked up from germline, CDR1 is KGHDR and CDR2 is SFDVKD. Here the CDR3 reads CATRAQGTGYIGEQFF. CDR3 nucleotide sequence: TGTGCCACCAGGGCTCAGGGAACAGGGTATATCGGTGAGCAGTTCTTC.

Relative to its sample, this clonotype is large. The V and J genes are TRBV18 and TRBJ1-5; D gene uncertain. V was cut by 4 bases and J by 0 bases, with 7 bases left in between. This CDR3 spans 14 amino acids. Per the germline V gene, CDR1 is KGHSH and CDR2 is LQKENI. DNA of the CDR3: TGTGCCAGCTCACAGGGATATAGCAATCAGCCCCAGCATTTT. It specifies CASSQGYSNQPQHF.